This T cell receptor (beta chain) was recovered during a study of T cell clones after liver transplantation. Across the whole study: Third-party-reactive TCRbeta sequences from pre-transplant mixed lymphocyte reactions served as antigen-independent comparators.

TCRdb keeps only in-frame clones here, not all; method: immunoSEQ multiplex PCR. The sample has around 18,000 clones; approximately 90% are singletons. The CDR3 covers 16 residues. The trim removed 6 bases at V and 1 base at J, leaving 10 bases unmatched. The germline V gene has CDR1 MDHEN and CDR2 SYDVKM. Sequencing used CD8+ T cells from blood, obtained approximately 3.5 years after liver transplant. This TCR was sampled from a human patient who received a liver transplant. Some T cells could come from the graft donor. V gene TRBV28 combines with J gene TRBJ2-7; 9 bases line up with TRBD1. The CDR3 sequence is CASSWDRDADSYEQYF. CDR3 DNA sequence: TGTGCCAGCAGCTGGGACAGGGACGCTGATTCCTACGAGCAGTACTTC.